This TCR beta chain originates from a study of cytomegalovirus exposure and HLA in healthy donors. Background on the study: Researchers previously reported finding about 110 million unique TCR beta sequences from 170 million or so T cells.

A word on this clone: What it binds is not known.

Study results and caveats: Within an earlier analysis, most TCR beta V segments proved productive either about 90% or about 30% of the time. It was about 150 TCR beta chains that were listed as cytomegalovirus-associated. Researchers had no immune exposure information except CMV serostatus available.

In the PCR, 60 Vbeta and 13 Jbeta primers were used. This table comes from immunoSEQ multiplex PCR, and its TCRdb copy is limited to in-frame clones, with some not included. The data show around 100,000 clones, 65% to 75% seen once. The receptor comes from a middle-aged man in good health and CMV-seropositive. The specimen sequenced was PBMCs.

The CDR3 nucleotides read TGTGCCAGCAGTTTAACCGACAGCTCCTACGAGCAGTACTTC. Translation: CASSLTDSSYEQYF. The genes are TRBV27 and TRBJ2-7; tentatively, D is TRBD1 (5 bases). Trimming took 2 bases from V and 0 from J, leaving 8 bases between them. This CDR3 spans 14 amino acids. Germline V lookup: CDR1 MNHEY, CDR2 SMNVEV (reference sequence).